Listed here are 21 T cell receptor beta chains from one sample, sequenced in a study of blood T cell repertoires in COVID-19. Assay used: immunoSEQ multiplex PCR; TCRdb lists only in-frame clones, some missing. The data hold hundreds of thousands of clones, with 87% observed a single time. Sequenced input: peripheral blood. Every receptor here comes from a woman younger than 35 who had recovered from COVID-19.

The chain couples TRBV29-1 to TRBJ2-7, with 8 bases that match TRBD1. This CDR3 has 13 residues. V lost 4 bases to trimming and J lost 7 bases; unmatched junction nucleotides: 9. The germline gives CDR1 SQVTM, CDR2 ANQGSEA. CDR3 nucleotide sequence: TGCAGCGTTGCGGGACAGGACCTTAGGGAGCAGTACTTC. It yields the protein CSVAGQDLREQYF.

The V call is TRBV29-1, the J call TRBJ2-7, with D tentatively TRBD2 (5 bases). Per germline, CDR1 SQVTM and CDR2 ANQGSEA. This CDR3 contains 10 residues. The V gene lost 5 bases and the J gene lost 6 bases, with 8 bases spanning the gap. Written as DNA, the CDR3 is TGCAGCGTTAGAGGGATCGAGCAGTACTTC. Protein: CSVRGIEQYF.

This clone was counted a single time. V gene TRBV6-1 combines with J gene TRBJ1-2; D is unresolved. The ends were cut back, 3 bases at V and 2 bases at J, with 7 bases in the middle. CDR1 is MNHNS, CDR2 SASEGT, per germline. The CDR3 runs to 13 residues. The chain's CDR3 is CASSDSPNYGYTF. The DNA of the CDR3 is TGTGCCAGCAGTGATTCCCCAAACTATGGCTACACCTTC.

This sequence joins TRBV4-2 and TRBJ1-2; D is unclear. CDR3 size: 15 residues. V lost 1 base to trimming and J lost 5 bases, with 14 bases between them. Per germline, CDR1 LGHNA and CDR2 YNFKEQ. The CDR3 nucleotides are TGTGCCAGCAGCCAAGTTGGTGGAGAAGAATATGGCTACACCTTC. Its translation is CASSQVGGEEYGYTF.

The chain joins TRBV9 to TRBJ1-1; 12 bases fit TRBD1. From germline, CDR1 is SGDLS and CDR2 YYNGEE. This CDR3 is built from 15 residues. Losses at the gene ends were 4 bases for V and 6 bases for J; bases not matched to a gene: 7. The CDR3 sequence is CASSPRDRGLAEAFF. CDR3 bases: TGTGCCAGCAGCCCACGGGACAGGGGGCTGGCTGAAGCTTTCTTT.

The CDR3 reads CASSPYGQENQPQHF. The CDR3 DNA sequence: TGTGCCAGCAGCCCGTATGGACAGGAGAATCAGCCCCAGCATTTT. This chain uses TRBV11-2 with TRBJ1-5, with TRBD1 matching over 7 bases. CDR1 and CDR2 from the germline V gene are SGHAT and FQNNGV. The V and J ends lost 5 bases and 4 bases, in that order; junction bases with no gene match: 8. CDR3 length: 15 residues.

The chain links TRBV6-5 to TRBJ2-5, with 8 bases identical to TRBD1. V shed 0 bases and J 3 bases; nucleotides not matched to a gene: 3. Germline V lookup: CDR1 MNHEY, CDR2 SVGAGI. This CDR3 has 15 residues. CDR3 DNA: TGTGCCAGCAGTTACTCGACAGGGGCGAAAGAGACCCAGTACTTC. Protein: CASSYSTGAKETQYF.

CDR3 DNA sequence: TGTGCCAGCAGCGTAAATATAGGGGGAGAGCAGTACTTC. Protein sequence: CASSVNIGGEQYF. The V gene is TRBV9, the J gene TRBJ2-7; tentative D call: TRBD1 (6 bases). Germline V CDR1 and CDR2: SGDLS, YYNGEE. The V end was cut by 1 base, the J end by 7 bases, with 12 bases between. The CDR3 is made up of 13 amino acids.

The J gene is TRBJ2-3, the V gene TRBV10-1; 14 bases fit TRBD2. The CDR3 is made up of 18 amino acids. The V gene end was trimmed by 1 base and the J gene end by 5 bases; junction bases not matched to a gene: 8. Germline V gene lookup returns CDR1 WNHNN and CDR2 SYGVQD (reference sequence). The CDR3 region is CASSELKTSGRVRDTQYF. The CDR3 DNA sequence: TGCGCCAGCAGTGAGTTAAAGACTAGCGGGAGGGTGAGAGATACGCAGTATTTT.

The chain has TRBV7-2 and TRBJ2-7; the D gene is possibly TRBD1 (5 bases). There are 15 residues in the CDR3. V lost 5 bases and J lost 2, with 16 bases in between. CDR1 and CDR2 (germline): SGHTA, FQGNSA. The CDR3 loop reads CASSPSKGPAYEQYF. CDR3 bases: TGTGCCAGCAGCCCCTCGAAGGGGCCAGCCTACGAGCAGTACTTC.

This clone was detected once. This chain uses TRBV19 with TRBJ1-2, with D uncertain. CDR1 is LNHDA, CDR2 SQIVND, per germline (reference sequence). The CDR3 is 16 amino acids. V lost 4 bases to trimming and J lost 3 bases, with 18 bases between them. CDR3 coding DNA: TGTGCCAGTAGTACAATCCCTCGGGAGGTGGACTATGGCTACACCTTC. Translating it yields CASSTIPREVDYGYTF.

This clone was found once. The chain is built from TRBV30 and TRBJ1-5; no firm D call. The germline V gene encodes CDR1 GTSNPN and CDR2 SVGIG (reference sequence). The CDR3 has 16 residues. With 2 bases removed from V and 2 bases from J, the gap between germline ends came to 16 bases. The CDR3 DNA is TGTGCCTGGAGTTCGGAGGGTCGCTATGGCAATCAGCCCCAGCATTTT. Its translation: CAWSSEGRYGNQPQHF.

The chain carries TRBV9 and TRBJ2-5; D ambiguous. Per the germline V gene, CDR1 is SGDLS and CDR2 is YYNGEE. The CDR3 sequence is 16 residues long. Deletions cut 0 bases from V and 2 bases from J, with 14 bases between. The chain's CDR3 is CASSVGITPPQETQYF. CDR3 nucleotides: TGTGCCAGCAGCGTAGGTATTACTCCCCCACAAGAGACCCAGTACTTC.

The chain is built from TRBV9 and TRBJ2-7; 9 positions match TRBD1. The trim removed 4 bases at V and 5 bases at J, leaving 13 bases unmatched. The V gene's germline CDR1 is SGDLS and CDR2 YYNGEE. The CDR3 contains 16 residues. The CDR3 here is CASSPRTGANKDEQYF. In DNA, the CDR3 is TGTGCCAGCAGCCCCCGGACAGGGGCAAACAAGGACGAGCAGTACTTC.

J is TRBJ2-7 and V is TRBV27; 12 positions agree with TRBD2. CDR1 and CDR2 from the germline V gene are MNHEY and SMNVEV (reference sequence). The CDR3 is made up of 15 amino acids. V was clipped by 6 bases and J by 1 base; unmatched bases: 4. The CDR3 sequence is CASRRLAGVSYEQYF. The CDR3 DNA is TGTGCCAGCAGGAGACTAGCGGGAGTTTCCTACGAGCAGTACTTC.

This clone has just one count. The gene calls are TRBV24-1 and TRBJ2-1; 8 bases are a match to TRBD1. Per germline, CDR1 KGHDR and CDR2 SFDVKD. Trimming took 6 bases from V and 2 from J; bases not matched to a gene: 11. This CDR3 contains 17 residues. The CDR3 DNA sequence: TGTGCCACCAGTACTGGACAGGGATGGTCCCCCTACAATGAGCAGTTCTTC. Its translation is CATSTGQGWSPYNEQFF.

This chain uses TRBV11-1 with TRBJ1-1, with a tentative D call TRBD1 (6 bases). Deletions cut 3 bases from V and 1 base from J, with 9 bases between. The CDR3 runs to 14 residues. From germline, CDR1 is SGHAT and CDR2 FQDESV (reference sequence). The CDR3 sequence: CASSFDRTNTEAFF. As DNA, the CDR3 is TGTGCCAGCAGCTTCGACAGGACGAACACTGAAGCTTTCTTT.

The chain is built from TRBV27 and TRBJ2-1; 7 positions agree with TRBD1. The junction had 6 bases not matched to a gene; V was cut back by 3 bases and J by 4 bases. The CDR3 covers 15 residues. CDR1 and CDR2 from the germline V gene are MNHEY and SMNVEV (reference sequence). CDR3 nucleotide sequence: TGTGCCAGCAGTTTTCTTCAGGGGGAGTACAATGAGCAGTTCTTC. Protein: CASSFLQGEYNEQFF.

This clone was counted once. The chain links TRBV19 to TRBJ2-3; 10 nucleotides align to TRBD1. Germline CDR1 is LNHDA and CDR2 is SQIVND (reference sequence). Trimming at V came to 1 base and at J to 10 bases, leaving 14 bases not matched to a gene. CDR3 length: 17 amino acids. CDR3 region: CASSIVNPAMTGGPQYF. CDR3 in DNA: TGTGCCAGTAGTATAGTTAACCCCGCTATGACAGGGGGCCCGCAGTATTTT.

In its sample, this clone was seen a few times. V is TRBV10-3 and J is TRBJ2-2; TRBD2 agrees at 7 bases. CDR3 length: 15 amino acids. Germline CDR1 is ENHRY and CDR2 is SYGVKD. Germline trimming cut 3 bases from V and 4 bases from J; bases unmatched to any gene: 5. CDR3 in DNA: TGTGCCATCAGTGATTTGACGGGAGGCACCGGGGAGCTGTTTTTT. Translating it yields CAISDLTGGTGELFF.

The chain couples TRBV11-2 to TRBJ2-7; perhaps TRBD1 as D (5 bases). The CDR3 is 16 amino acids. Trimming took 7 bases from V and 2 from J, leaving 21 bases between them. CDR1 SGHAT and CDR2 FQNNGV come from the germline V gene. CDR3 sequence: CASIRGWGQDAYEQYF. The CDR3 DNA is TGTGCCAGCATAAGAGGTTGGGGCCAGGATGCCTACGAGCAGTACTTC.